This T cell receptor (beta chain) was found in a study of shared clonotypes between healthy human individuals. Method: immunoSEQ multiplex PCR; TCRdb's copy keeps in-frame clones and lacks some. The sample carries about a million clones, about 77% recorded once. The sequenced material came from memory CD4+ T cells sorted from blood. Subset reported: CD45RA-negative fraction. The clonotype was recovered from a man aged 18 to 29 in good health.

CDR3: CASSLGTRGSQYF. CDR3 nucleotide sequence: TGTGCCAGCAGCTTAGGGACGAGGGGGAGCCAGTACTTC. This sequence joins TRBV11-1 and TRBJ2-5; D is possibly TRBD1 (6 bases). The V end lost 1 base, the J end lost 10 bases, and 13 bases lay between the germline ends. The CDR3 has 13 amino acids. CDR1 is SGHAT and CDR2 is FQDESV in the germline V gene (reference sequence). The full variable domain, completed using reference TRBV11-1 and TRBJ2-5, is EAEVAQSPRYKITEKSQAVAFWCDPISGHATLYWYRQILGQGPELLVQFQDESVVDDSQLPKDRFSAERLKGVDSTLKIQPAELGDSAMYLCASSLGTRGSQYFGPGTRLLVL.